The source of this TCR beta chain is a study of cytomegalovirus exposure and HLA in healthy donors (dated by TCRdb to 2016 to 2017). Concerning the study at large: According to an earlier analysis of several hundred of the donors, roughly 180 million T cells yielded over 90 million unique TCR beta sequences and around 300 Gb of sequence data. The number of donors typed differed by locus, with roughly 629-640 for A, B, C, DRB1 and DQB1, roughly 550 for DQA1, nearly 610 for DPA1, and about 450 for DPB1. The study was designed to test whether signatures of past pathogen exposure could be identified by cataloging public T cell receptors. Donor age, sex, ethnicity and CMV serostatus were collected together with the repertoire data. Of the roughly 390 genotyped donors, 75% to 85% were placed in the genetic ancestry cluster associated with self-reported Caucasian donors. All discovery cohort repertoires had been generated using a single sequencing platform. Along with the approximately 650-subject first cohort, a separate validation cohort of around 110 different subjects was used. Several DR-DQ haplotypes were treated as single units for association and clustering because of strong linkage in the cohort. The T cell repertoires of about 700 subjects were profiled by immunosequencing and related to cytomegalovirus serostatus. HLA typing covered class I and class II loci at four-digit resolution. An early release covering roughly 640 HLA-typed donors comprised 300 to 350 gigabases of sequencing data and 85 million or so unique TCR sequences. To predict cytomegalovirus infection status, the study brought together high-throughput TCR immunosequencing, statistical association of individual TCRs with disease status, and machine learning. Genome-wide SNP genotypes for about 65% of the 666 donors were used in a later genetic analysis, which treated that subset as a discovery cohort. Among several hundred genotyped donors of the cohort, an average of roughly 230,000 unique TCR beta nucleotide sequences was sequenced per donor, of which roughly 18% were non-productive. In a later analysis, previously published TCR beta repertoires from several hundred donors were re-analyzed and high-resolution HLA genotyping was added so that TCR occurrence patterns could be studied. Rather than drawing on any new phenotypic data, the later analysis identified candidate immune exposures from TCR beta sequences and the way those sequences occurred across donors. An earlier analysis of fewer than 700 of the donors applied high-throughput TCR beta sequencing to assess whether each TCR beta V gene segment acted as functional or pseudogenic. Broad study findings and their caveats: When HLA alleles, especially DR and DQ, strongly co-occurred, attributing TCR associations to individual alleles was difficult. A further reported finding was that TCR beta sequences accurately predicted the HLA-A and HLA-B alleles for most subjects in the first cohort. In the study, approximately 160 TCR beta chains were listed as associated with cytomegalovirus. An association between a missense DCLRE1C variant and V-gene and J-gene trimming of TCR beta chains was found in a later genetic analysis and replicated in an independent cohort. A later genetic analysis reported fewer N-insertions in productive TCRs among donors in an Asian-associated ancestry cluster than the 666-donor mean. The presence/absence analyses assumed that sequencing depth was roughly uniform across donors, and that assumption may not be true. Linkage disequilibrium might explain the correlated functional status among segregating V segments, but an unknown experimental factor could not be excluded. Broadly in line with IMGT annotations, most TCR beta V segments showed up in productive rearrangements about 87% or about 30% of the time in an earlier analysis of several hundred of the donors. This cohort had only TCR beta chains sequenced, and the lack of alpha or paired-chain data limited which features could be detected. According to a later analysis, parvovirus B19, influenza, CMV and Epstein-Barr virus appeared linked to several top co-occurrence clusters. Most TCR sequences were observed very rarely across donors, whereas some public TCRs were present in many individuals. Because HLA typing was unavailable for some donors at each locus, only the typed subset was used in association tests. The classifier was reported to diagnose cytomegalovirus status with high specificity and sensitivity in both the original and validation cohorts. The 87-base-pair reads could not distinguish some IMGT-functional V segments, including TRBV6-2 and TRBV6-3, so those segments were excluded. The authors suggested that the approach could potentially be extended to other disease states and immunological phenotypes. In a later analysis, 16,951 TCR beta sequences were associated with specific HLA alleles at a false discovery rate of 0.05. A cluster of highly shared sequence variants was judged likely to be a technical artifact of the sequencing pipeline. In a later analysis, the rate of TCR association differed among HLA loci, with DRB1 alleles having the most associated TCRs and HLA-C alleles having the fewest. A later analysis found that most CMV-associated TCR beta chains appeared HLA-restricted, with HLA associations seemingly driven largely by CMV exposure. Compared with equally common non-associated chains, HLA-associated TCR beta chains in a later analysis were more clonally expanded and had lower generation probabilities. A few of the identified cytomegalovirus-associated TCR beta chains were confirmed in vitro to be specific for cytomegalovirus antigens. Immune exposure information for the cohort was limited to CMV serostatus. The earlier analysis of almost 600 of the donors excluded fewer than 20 rarely observed V segments, including chromosome 9 orphons, because counts were too low.

Reading from cysteine to phenylalanine, the CDR3 counts 16 amino acids. Here the CDR3 DNA is all that survives: 48 bases in frame from base 1. In the germline V gene, CDR1 corresponds to SGHRS and CDR2 to YFSETQ. V and J are truncated by 0 bases and 1 base respectively, leaving an intervening sequence of 11 bases. The cohort consisted of 670 or so healthy bone marrow donors. All cohort members were sampled while nominally healthy, although unrecorded immune exposures were likely present. The donor was CMV seronegative and was included in the group of approximately 350 seronegative cohort members. Each donor provided a peripheral blood sample, and peripheral blood mononuclear cells were used for TCR beta sequencing. The Qiagen DNeasy Blood Extraction Kit was used to extract genomic DNA from the blood cell samples. Notes on this clone: Its antigen target is currently unknown. The sample holds no much larger clone one base away, and base qualities are not on file.

The library relied on the immunoSEQ multiplex PCR assay. The multiplex PCR relied on a mix of 60 forward primers for TCR Vbeta segments and 13 reverse primers for TCR Jbeta segments. Amplification of the CDR3 region of rearranged TCR beta genes was performed with a multiplex PCR assay on genomic DNA. Amplified TCR beta libraries were sequenced as 87-base-pair reads on the Illumina HiSeq System. Concerning the study's data processing: A later analysis tallied 80 million to 95 million unique TCR beta chains across the 666 repertoires, and about 10 million of those chains were shared by two or more donors. Raw reads were error-corrected and collapsed into unique sequences by a nearest-neighbor algorithm in which closely related sequences were merged to remove PCR and sequencing errors. V, D and J gene segments were assigned by aligning CDR3 sequences to IMGT reference sequences. For a sequence to be retained, a match of at least six nucleotides to both a V gene segment and a J gene segment was required. A rearrangement counted as productive if the CDR3 had no stop codons and remained in frame with V and J, and every other rearrangement counted as non-productive. Following IMGT convention, CDR3 was defined as the stretch from the second conserved V-encoded cysteine up to the conserved J-encoded phenylalanine. Sequences without an unambiguous match to a single V gene segment were excluded from the earlier analysis of 450 to 750 of the donors. An earlier analysis of a few hundred of the donors called V segments functional above 56.7% productive rearrangements and segregating when the between-donor standard deviation exceeded 5%. A statistical classification framework was built for diagnosing cytomegalovirus status from the catalog of TCR beta chain sequences. In a later analysis, TCR nucleotide sequences were compared against IMGT/GENE-DB human TR gene sequences so that V and J genes could be assigned. The TCRdist pipeline was used in a later analysis to assign CDR3 sequences and most-parsimonious VDJ recombination scenarios. In a later analysis, each TCR beta chain was defined by its CDR3 amino acid sequence together with its V-gene family, and reads without a unique V-gene family were excluded. In a later analysis, approximately 640 highly shared, low-generation-probability nucleotide sequences were removed to address suspected cross-contamination and a sequencing artifact. In a later analysis, a clonal expansion index for each public chain was calculated from normalized within-repertoire ranks of inferred template counts. Generation probabilities in a later analysis came from a VDJ recombination model fitted to out-of-frame rearrangements, and those results were checked against IGoR. Hypergeometric tests were used in a later analysis to score TCR-TCR, TCR-HLA and TCR-CMV co-occurrence, with a repertoire-size bias correction applied to the TCR pairs. In a later analysis, false discovery rates were estimated by permuting HLA or CMV assignments 20 times. In a later analysis, co-occurring TCRs were grouped using DBSCAN, and TCRdist sequence similarity was added for clustering within HLA-allele-positive subsets. For co-occurrence clustering, repertoires with fewer than 30,000 or more than 120,000 public chains were excluded, along with a handful of repertoires with anomalous nucleotide sharing. Imported from immuneACCESS, the table was reduced by TCRdb to in-frame sequences with V and J called. These copies leave out some clones; in studies compared against another copy, an unresolved V gene accounts for under half, and the cause of the remainder is not known. D and trimming come from the DNA, and the V and J calls and clone size come from that table. In all, the sample holds hundreds of thousands of clones, and roughly 90% of those were seen once. The leading ten clones occupy 2% to 3% of the sample.

The sequence was collected from a woman aged 18-30 years in good health and CMV-seronegative. The specimen was PBMCs. The chain employs TRBV5-1 and TRBJ1-3; TRBD1 is a weak D gene call, 5 bases matching. The sequence in DNA is TGCGCCAGCAGCTTGGGAAGGGGATATTCTGGAAACACCATATATTTT. The resulting protein is CASSLGRGYSGNTIYF.